The entry that follows covers one T cell receptor beta chain sequence. Its antigen is not identified. This sample was included in a study of T cells in tuberculosis. The wider study: PBMC were archived before or within 7 days of starting treatment.

TCRdb's table, derived via immunoSEQ multiplex PCR, lists solely in-frame clones and lacks some. The sample has some 40,000 clones; approximately 93% are singletons. Study-level results: Smaller distances to GMM-specific TCRs suggested their expansion in active tuberculosis. Cases with active tuberculosis were adults, while controls were adolescents.

The ends lost 5 bases at V and 2 bases at J; junction bases unmatched: 6. CDR1 and CDR2 (germline): LNHDA, SQIVND (reference sequence). This CDR3 contains 15 residues. Time point: new active TB diagnosis, blood taken before or within 7 days of starting treatment. The sequencing used PBMCs, collected at tuberculosis diagnosis. The TCR was taken from an adult with tuberculosis. This rearrangement joins TRBV19 to TRBJ1-3; 7 nucleotides match TRBD1. The CDR3 loop reads CASSPRQGTGNTIYF. The CDR3 nucleotides read TGTGCCAGTAGTCCTCGACAGGGAACTGGAAACACCATATATTTT.